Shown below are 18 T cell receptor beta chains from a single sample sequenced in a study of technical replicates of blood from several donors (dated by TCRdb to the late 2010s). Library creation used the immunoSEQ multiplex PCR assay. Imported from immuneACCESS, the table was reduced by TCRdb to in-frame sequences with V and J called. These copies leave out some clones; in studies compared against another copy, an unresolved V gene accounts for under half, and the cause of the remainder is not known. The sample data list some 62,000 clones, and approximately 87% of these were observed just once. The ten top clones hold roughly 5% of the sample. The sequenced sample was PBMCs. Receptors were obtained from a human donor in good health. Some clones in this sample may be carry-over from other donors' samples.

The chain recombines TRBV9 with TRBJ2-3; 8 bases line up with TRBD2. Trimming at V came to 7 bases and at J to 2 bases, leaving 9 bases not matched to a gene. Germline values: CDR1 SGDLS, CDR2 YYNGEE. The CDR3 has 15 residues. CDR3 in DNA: TGTGCCAGCGCCGGGGGTAGCGGGAACACAGATACGCAGTATTTT. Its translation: CASAGGSGNTDTQYF.

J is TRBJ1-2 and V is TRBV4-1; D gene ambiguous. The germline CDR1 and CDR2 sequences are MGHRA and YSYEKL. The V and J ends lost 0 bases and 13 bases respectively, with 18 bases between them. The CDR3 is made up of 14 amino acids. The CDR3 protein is CASSQESDPRRGTF. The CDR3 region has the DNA TGCGCCAGCAGCCAAGAGTCAGACCCCCGGCGGGGCACCTTC.

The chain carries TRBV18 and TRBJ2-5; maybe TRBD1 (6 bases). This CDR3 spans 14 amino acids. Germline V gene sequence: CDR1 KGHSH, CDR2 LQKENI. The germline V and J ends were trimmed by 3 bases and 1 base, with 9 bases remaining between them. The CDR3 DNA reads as TGTGCCAGCTCACCGCGGACAGTCCAAGAGACCCAGTACTTC. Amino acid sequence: CASSPRTVQETQYF.

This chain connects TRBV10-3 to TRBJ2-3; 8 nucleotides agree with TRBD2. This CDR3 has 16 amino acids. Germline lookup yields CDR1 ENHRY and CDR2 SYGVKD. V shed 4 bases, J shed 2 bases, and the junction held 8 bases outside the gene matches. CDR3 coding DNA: TGTGCCATCAGTGGAACTAGGCGGGGGGACACAGATACGCAGTATTTT. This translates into CAISGTRRGDTDTQYF.

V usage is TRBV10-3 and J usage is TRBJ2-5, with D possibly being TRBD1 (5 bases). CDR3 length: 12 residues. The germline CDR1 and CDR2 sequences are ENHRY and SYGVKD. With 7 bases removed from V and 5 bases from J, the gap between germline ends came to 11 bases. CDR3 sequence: CAINLGRETQYF. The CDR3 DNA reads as TGTGCCATCAATCTGGGGCGGGAGACCCAGTACTTC.

CDR3 bases: TGTGCCAGCAGCTCCGGGACAGGGGACGCAAATTCACCCCTCCACTTT. It specifies CASSSGTGDANSPLHF. This chain uses TRBV7-6 with TRBJ1-6; 10 bases align to TRBD1. V lost 4 bases, J lost 7 bases, and 7 bases stayed unmatched. CDR1 SGHVS and CDR2 FNYEAQ come from the germline V gene. This CDR3 comprises 16 residues.

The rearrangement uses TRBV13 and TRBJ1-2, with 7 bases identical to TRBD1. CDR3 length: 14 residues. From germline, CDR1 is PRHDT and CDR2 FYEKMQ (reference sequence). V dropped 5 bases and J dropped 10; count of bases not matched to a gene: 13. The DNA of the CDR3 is TGTGCCAGCAGCCTCAGACAGGGCCAAAGGTTCTACACCTTC. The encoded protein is CASSLRQGQRFYTF.

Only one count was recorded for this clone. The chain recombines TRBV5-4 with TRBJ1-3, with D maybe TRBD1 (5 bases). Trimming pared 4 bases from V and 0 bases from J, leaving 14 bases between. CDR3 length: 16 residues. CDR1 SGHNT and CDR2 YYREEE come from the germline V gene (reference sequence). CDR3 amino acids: CASSRGTDSSGNTIYF. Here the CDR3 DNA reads TGTGCCAGCAGCCGCGGGACCGACAGCTCTGGAAACACCATATATTTT.

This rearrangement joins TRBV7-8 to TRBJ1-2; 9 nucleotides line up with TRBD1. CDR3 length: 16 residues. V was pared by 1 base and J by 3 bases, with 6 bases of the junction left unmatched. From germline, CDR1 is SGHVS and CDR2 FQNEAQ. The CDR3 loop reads CASSLEVRQGDYGYTF. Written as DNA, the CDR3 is TGTGCCAGCAGCTTAGAGGTCCGACAGGGGGACTATGGCTACACCTTC.

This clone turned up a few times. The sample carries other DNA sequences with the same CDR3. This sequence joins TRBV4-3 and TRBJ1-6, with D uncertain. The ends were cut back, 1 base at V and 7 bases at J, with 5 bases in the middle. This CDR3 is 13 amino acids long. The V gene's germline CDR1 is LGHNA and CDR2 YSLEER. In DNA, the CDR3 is TGCGCCAGCAGCCAAGCGGGAAATTCACCCCTCCACTTT. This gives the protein CASSQAGNSPLHF.

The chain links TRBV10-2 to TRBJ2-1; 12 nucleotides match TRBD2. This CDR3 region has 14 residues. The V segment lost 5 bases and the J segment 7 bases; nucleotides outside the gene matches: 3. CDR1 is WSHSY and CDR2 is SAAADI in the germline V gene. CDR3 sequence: CASSPSGRGNEQFF. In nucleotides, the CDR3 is TGCGCCAGCAGTCCTAGCGGGAGGGGAAATGAGCAGTTCTTC.

The CDR3 nucleotides are TGTGCCAGCAGCGATACCGGGACTAGCGGTTTTTTCGAGCAGTACTTC. It specifies CASSDTGTSGFFEQYF. The chain combines TRBV9 with TRBJ2-7; the match to TRBD2 covers 11 bases. The CDR3 loop spans 16 amino acids. Germline V gives CDR1 SGDLS, CDR2 YYNGEE. V shed 3 bases, J shed 6 bases, and the junction held 11 bases outside the gene matches.

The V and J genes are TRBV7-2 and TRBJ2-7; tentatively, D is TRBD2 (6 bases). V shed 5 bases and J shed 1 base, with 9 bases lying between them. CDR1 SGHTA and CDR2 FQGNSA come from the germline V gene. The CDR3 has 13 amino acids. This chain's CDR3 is CASSTGLSYEQYF. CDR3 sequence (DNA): TGTGCCAGCAGCACGGGACTTTCCTACGAGCAGTACTTC.

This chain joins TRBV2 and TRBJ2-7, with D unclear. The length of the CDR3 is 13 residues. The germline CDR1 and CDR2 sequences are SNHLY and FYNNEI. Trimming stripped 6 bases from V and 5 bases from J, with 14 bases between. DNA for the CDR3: TGTGCCAGCAGGGGTCAGGAATCCCACGAGCAGTACTTC. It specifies CASRGQESHEQYF.

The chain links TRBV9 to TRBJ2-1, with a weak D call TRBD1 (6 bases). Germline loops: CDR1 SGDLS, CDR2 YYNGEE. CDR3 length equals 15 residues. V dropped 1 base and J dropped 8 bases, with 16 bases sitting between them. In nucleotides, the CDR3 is TGTGCCAGCAGCGTAAGACAGGCCGTTACGGATGAGCAGTTCTTC. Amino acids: CASSVRQAVTDEQFF.

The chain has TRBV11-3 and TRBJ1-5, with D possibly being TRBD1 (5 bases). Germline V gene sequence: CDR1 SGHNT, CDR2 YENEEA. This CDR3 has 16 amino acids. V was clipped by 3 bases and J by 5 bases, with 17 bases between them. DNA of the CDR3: TGTGCCAGCAGCTTCCAGAAGGGGCAGGGTTATCAGCCCCAGCATTTT. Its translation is CASSFQKGQGYQPQHF.

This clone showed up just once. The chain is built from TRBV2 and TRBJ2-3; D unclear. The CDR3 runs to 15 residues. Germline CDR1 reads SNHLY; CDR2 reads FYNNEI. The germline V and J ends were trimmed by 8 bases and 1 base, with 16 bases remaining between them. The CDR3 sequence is CASGVEALRTDTQYF. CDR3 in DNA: TGTGCCAGCGGAGTCGAGGCTCTCCGCACAGATACGCAGTATTTT.

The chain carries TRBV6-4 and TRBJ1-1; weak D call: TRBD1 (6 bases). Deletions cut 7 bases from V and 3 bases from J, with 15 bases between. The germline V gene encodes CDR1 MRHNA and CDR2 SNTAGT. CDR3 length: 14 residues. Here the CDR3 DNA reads TGTGCCAGCAAAAAGGGGGGGCAAGACACTGAAGCTTTCTTT. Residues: CASKKGGQDTEAFF.